This T cell receptor beta chain was recorded in a study of OX40 agonist ivuxolimab in advanced cancers. Study-level background: Ivuxolimab, which targeted the costimulatory receptor OX40 (CD134), was an agonistic, fully human IgG2 monoclonal antibody. Among the roughly 50 dose-escalation patients, roughly 20 had hepatocellular carcinoma, approximately 15 melanoma, 9 renal cell carcinoma and 9 head and neck cancer. Partial responses occurred in three dose-escalation patients, of whom one had hepatocellular carcinoma and two had cutaneous melanoma. The point of sequencing TCRbeta in the periphery was to test whether ivuxolimab changed TCR sequence diversity and drove clonal T-cell expansion. Intravenous ivuxolimab was administered to patients every 2 weeks at six dose levels: 0.01, 0.1, 0.3, 1.5, 3 and 10 mg/kg. Prior anti-PD-1, anti-PD-L1 or anti-CTLA-4 therapy was permitted, and checkpoint inhibitors had been received by less than 45% of dose-escalation patients. In the dose-escalation cohort, 70% to 85% of patients were male, and the mean age was approximately 60 years, with a range of 23 to 79. The paper reports the monotherapy dose-escalation portion (N = 52 patients) of the phase I ivuxolimab trial.

On the study overall, not on this receptor specifically: In the 0.1-3.0 mg/kg groups, partial responders were among the patients with the lowest normalized peripheral clonal expansion, particularly in CD8+ T cells. On average, CD8+ T cells showed more expanded clones than CD4+ T cells after ivuxolimab. At doses of 0.1 to 3.0 mg/kg, clonal expansion of both CD4+ and CD8+ blood T cells was observed from baseline to week 6. Low levels of normalized T-cell clonal expansion were also seen in some nonresponding patients. The antigen specificity of the peripheral T cells that underwent clonal expansion was not determined.

The trial excluded patients who had a history of autoimmune disease or were on systemic immunosuppression. In every dose cohort, peripheral blood was drawn for TCR sequencing at baseline, cycle 4 day 1, and cycle 7 day 1. Samples were obtained from an open-label, multicenter, first-in-human phase I dose-escalation trial of ivuxolimab. Adults with locally advanced or metastatic melanoma, renal cell, hepatocellular, or head and neck squamous cell carcinoma were enrolled in the trial. Before TCR sequencing, CD4+ T cells and CD8+ T cells from peripheral blood were sorted into separate populations. Genomic DNA was extracted from sorted cells for sequencing of the TCRbeta CDR3 region. The immunoSEQ Assay was used for sequencing of TCRbeta CDR3 regions. The table was pulled from immuneACCESS by TCRdb, which kept in-frame rearrangements only. Such tables lose some clones; where checked, under half of the loss comes from unresolved V genes, and the rest has no known cause. Counted in this sample were roughly 91,000 clones; 95% to 97% of them appeared once. The top ten clones comprise roughly 2% of the sample.

V loses 5 bases at its end and J loses 6 bases; junction bases beyond the gene matches: 8. As encoded in the germline V gene (reference sequence), CDR1 is SSHAT while CDR2 is FNYEAQ. From the cysteine up to the phenylalanine, the CDR3 has a length of 15 residues. Solely the CDR3 DNA is kept, with 45 bases framed from the first base. In the case of this clone: This receptor's antigen is unknown. One base away there is no much larger clone; base qualities are not given.

The receptor comes from an adult with an advanced solid tumor such as melanoma, head and neck, liver or kidney cancer. The source was CD4+ or CD8+ T cells sorted from blood, collected in a trial of the OX40 agonist ivuxolimab. The chain employs TRBV7-7 and TRBJ2-1; TRBD2 agrees with 9 junctional bases. Here is the DNA: TGTGCCAGCAGCCCGAACCGCGGGGGGGCCAATGAGCAGTTCTTC. This gives the protein CASSPNRGGANEQFF.